This T cell receptor (beta chain) emerged from a study of blood T cell repertoires in COVID-19. The CDR3 loop spans 15 amino acids. V lost 3 bases and J 9 bases, leaving 19 bases between the germline ends. The germline V gene encodes CDR1 SGDLS and CDR2 YYNGEE. Profiling relied on immunoSEQ multiplex PCR, and the TCRdb table lists in-frame clones only, not all of them. The sample includes about 170,000 clones, 80% to 90% of them seen just once. Sequencing was performed on peripheral blood. The TCR comes from a woman aged 80 or older with acute or convalescent COVID-19. The J gene is TRBJ2-1, the V gene TRBV9, with a possible D match to TRBD2 (6 bases). CDR3 sequence (DNA): TGTGCCAGCAGCGGAACGGGACTCCCCGGGGGTGAGCAGTTCTTC. It encodes CASSGTGLPGGEQFF.